Listed below are T cell receptor beta chains from one sample, sequenced in a study of early T cells in non-severe SARS-CoV-2 infection. TCRdb re-derived calls from the 5' RACE reads in MiXCR, one entry per CDR3 protein. This sample yields roughly 68,000 distinct CDR3 sequences, of which just under 5% are seen a single time; approximately 4.9% belongs to the top ten. Material for sequencing was whole blood. These receptor sequences come from an adult who was a healthcare worker with PCR-confirmed SARS-CoV-2 infection or an uninfected control (not recorded which). The CDR3 runs from the conserved cysteine through the conserved F or W. D genes are given only for firm matches. Rows give clone size only sometimes, using once, few, many, or a class for an expanded clone.

abundance | j_gene | d_gene | v_gene | CDR3nt | CDR3aa
many | TRBJ1-1 | . | TRBV19 | TGTGCCAGTAGTCCGTTCAATAACAGGGAGGTATGGGCTTTCTTT | CASSPFNNREVWAFF
many | TRBJ2-6 | . | TRBV11-1 | TGTGCCAGCAGGTTCACAGGGCCTCTCCACTCTGGGGCCAACGTCCTGACTTTC | CASRFTGPLHSGANVLTF
. | TRBJ1-1 | . | TRBV4-1 | TGCGCCAGCAGCCAAGAACCGCCCGGGCGGAACACTGAAGCTTTCTTT | CASSQEPPGRNTEAFF
. | TRBJ2-7 | . | TRBV29-1 | TGCAGCGCCTCGTGGGGCACCTACGAGCAGTACTTC | CSASWGTYEQYF
many | TRBJ2-1 | TRBD2 | TRBV27 | TGTGCCAGCAGTTCCCAGCGGGGGCGCTCCTACAATGAGCAGTTCTTC | CASSSQRGRSYNEQFF
. | TRBJ2-3 | TRBD1 | TRBV20-1 | TGCAGTGCTGCGAAGGGGGCTAGCACAGATACGCAGTATTTT | CSAAKGASTDTQYF
few | TRBJ2-5 | . | TRBV29-1 | TGCAGCGCCGGACAGCCCCAGGGGACCCAGTACTTC | CSAGQPQGTQYF
few | TRBJ2-1 | TRBD2 | TRBV6-9 | TGTGCCAGCAGCCCAAGCGGGAGCGGTGAGCAGTTCTTC | CASSPSGSGEQFF
. | TRBJ2-2 | . | TRBV21-1 | TGTGCCAGCAGCAAAATCTGGGGGCTCACCGGGGAGCTGTTTTTT | CASSKIWGLTGELFF
few | TRBJ2-3 | . | TRBV5-1 | TGCGCCAGCAGCTTGGCCGGGGGAAGGGCAGATACGCAGTATTTT | CASSLAGGRADTQYF
many | TRBJ2-3 | . | TRBV5-8 | TGTGCCAGCAGCATACAGGGGGGACTAAACACAGATACGCAGTATTTT | CASSIQGGLNTDTQYF
many | TRBJ2-7 | . | TRBV5-1 | TGCGCCAGCAGCTTGGCTTTGGACCGATACGAGCAGTACTTC | CASSLALDRYEQYF
few | TRBJ2-1 | TRBD2 | TRBV24-1 | TGTGCCACCAGTGAGACTAGCGGGAGGGCCGTAGATGAGCAGTTCTTC | CATSETSGRAVDEQFF
many | TRBJ2-7 | TRBD1 | TRBV5-1 | TGCGCCAGCAGCTTTCAACCGGGACAGGGGTACTACGAGCAGTACTTC | CASSFQPGQGYYEQYF
. | TRBJ2-3 | TRBD2 | TRBV6-1 | TGTGCCAGCAGTGAACTAGCGGGACCCCTTTCCACAGATACGCAGTATTTT | CASSELAGPLSTDTQYF
few | TRBJ2-7 | . | TRBV6-5 | TGTGCCAGCAGTTCAGGGTCTAAAGGGAACGAGCAGTACTTC | CASSSGSKGNEQYF
. | TRBJ2-3 | . | TRBV11-3 | TGTGCCAGCAGCTTCACCCCAGCGGATACGCAGTATTTT | CASSFTPADTQYF
. | TRBJ1-2 | . | TRBV27 | TGTGCCAGCAAGGCGACAGATGCTAACTATGGCTACACCTTC | CASKATDANYGYTF
. | TRBJ2-1 | . | TRBV2 | TGTGCCAGCGGAGGGAGGGCCAGGGGGCTGCGTGATGAGCAGTTCTTC | CASGGRARGLRDEQFF
few | TRBJ1-2 | . | TRBV19 | TGTGCCAGCCGGACAGATAACTATGGCTACACCTTC | CASRTDNYGYTF
. | TRBJ1-2 | TRBD1 | TRBV7-2 | TGTGCCAGCAGCCAGGGGGCAGAAGGAGGCTACACCTTC | CASSQGAEGGYTF
many | TRBJ1-1 | TRBD1 | TRBV7-2 | TGTGCCAGCAGCCTAACTAACTTAGGACAGGTGAAAGGAGCTTTCTTT | CASSLTNLGQVKGAFF
many | TRBJ2-5 | . | TRBV10-3 | TGTGCCATCAGTGTTATGGGCAGGGGAGCCCAAGAGACCCAGTACTTC | CAISVMGRGAQETQYF
many | TRBJ2-3 | . | TRBV5-1 | TGCGCCAGCAGCTCGGGACGGGGACTCACAGATACGCAGTATTTT | CASSSGRGLTDTQYF
many | TRBJ2-7 | . | TRBV20-1 | TGCAGTGCTAGAGATGAAGACAGCTCCTACGAGCAGTACTTC | CSARDEDSSYEQYF
few | TRBJ2-5 | . | TRBV2 | TGTGCCAGCAGTGGAGGCACCAACCAAGAGACCCAGTACTTC | CASSGGTNQETQYF
many | TRBJ2-2 | . | TRBV29-1 | TGCAGCGTTTTAGAGGGGCCCGGGGAGCTGTTTTTT | CSVLEGPGELFF
. | TRBJ2-7 | TRBD2 | TRBV20-1 | TGCAGTGCTATCCCCCCGCTAGCGGGGTCTATTCGCTCCTACGAGCAGTACTTC | CSAIPPLAGSIRSYEQYF
. | TRBJ2-1 | . | TRBV6-5 | TGTGCCAGCAGTTACACCGGGGACATCGGCAGTGAGCAGTTCTTC | CASSYTGDIGSEQFF
many | TRBJ2-1 | . | TRBV25-1 | TGTGCCAGCAGGGACGGGTACAATGAGCAGTTCTTC | CASRDGYNEQFF
many | TRBJ2-3 | . | TRBV5-4 | TGTGCCAGCAGCTTGGACAGGGTCACAGATACGCAGTATTTT | CASSLDRVTDTQYF
. | TRBJ2-2 | . | TRBV29-1 | TGCAGCGTCTTACAGAACACCGGGGAGCTGTTTTTT | CSVLQNTGELFF
many | TRBJ2-2 | TRBD1 | TRBV27 | TGTGCCAGCAGAGGACAGGGGGGAACCGGGGAGCTGTTTTTT | CASRGQGGTGELFF
many | TRBJ2-1 | . | TRBV12-3/TRBV12-4 | TGTGCCAGCAGTTTACTGAGAGCGATGAGGACCTACAATGAGCAGTTCTTC | CASSLLRAMRTYNEQFF
. | TRBJ2-1 | TRBD2 | TRBV29-1 | TGCAGCACCAGCGGGAGTGGGTCCTACAATGAGCAGTTCTTC | CSTSGSGSYNEQFF
many | TRBJ2-3 | . | TRBV7-8 | TGTGCCAGCAGCCCCGGGGGATTGAGCACAGATACGCAGTATTTT | CASSPGGLSTDTQYF
. | TRBJ2-7 | . | TRBV24-1 | TGTGCCACCAGTGATTTGCACACGGGGGCCGGTTACGAGCAGTACTTC | CATSDLHTGAGYEQYF
few | TRBJ2-7 | . | TRBV7-8 | TGTGCCAGCAGAACCGACAGTCCCGGCTACGAGCAGTACTTC | CASRTDSPGYEQYF
. | TRBJ1-1 | . | TRBV3-1 | TGTGCCAGCAGCCAAGATCTGAGAATATACACTGAAGCTTTCTTT | CASSQDLRIYTEAFF
. | TRBJ1-6 | . | TRBV20-1 | TGCAGTGCTAGAGATTGGCGAAGCTCGGGGCCCCTCCACTTT | CSARDWRSSGPLHF
. | TRBJ2-3 | . | TRBV20-1 | TGCAGTGCTATCGTAGCTGTGGGGTTGACAGATACGCAGTATTTT | CSAIVAVGLTDTQYF
few | TRBJ2-2 | TRBD2 | TRBV12-3/TRBV12-4 | TGTGCCAGCATCTTCTCTGGAGCGGGGGCGAACACCGGGGAGCTGTTTTTT | CASIFSGAGANTGELFF
. | TRBJ2-1 | . | TRBV7-2 | TGTGCCAGCTCTGGGGCAGGGAAGGGGTCGTCATTCTTC | CASSGAGKGSSFF
many | TRBJ1-3 | . | TRBV13 | TGTGCCAGCAGCTTAGATCGGGGGCCTTCTGGAAACACCATATATTTT | CASSLDRGPSGNTIYF
large | TRBJ1-1 | . | TRBV5-5 | TGTGCCAGCAGCTTTATGTCTGAAGCTTTCTTT | CASSFMSEAFF
few | TRBJ2-5 | TRBD2 | TRBV3-1 | TGTGCCAGCAGCCGTTCCGGGACTAGTCTTTTAGAGACCCAGTACTTC | CASSRSGTSLLETQYF
many | TRBJ2-6 | . | TRBV12-3/TRBV12-4 | TGTGCCAGCAGTTTTTCGGTCTCTAGGGCCAACGTCCTGACTTTC | CASSFSVSRANVLTF
few | TRBJ1-6 | . | TRBV20-1 | TGCAGTGTCCTAGGAACAGGGAGGTATTCACCCCTCCACTTT | CSVLGTGRYSPLHF
. | TRBJ1-2 | . | TRBV12-3/TRBV12-4 | TGTGCCAGCAGTATCCGCAGGGTTATTGATGGCTACACCTTC | CASSIRRVIDGYTF
many | TRBJ2-3 | TRBD1 | TRBV28 | TGTGCCAGCAAGACAGGGCTAAATACGCAGTATTTT | CASKTGLNTQYF
many | TRBJ2-3 | . | TRBV29-1 | TGCAGCGTTGGGGGCGGGGGCCCAGATACGCAGTATTTT | CSVGGGGPDTQYF
many | TRBJ2-2 | TRBD1 | TRBV7-9 | TGTGCCAGCAGCTTACCTACAGGGGATCCCGGGGAGCTGTTTTTT | CASSLPTGDPGELFF
many | TRBJ2-5 | . | TRBV5-4 | TGTGCCAGCAGCCAGGGGACTCGAGGATTACAGTACTTC | CASSQGTRGLQYF
many | TRBJ2-5 | . | TRBV6-5 | TGTGCCAGCAAAGGAACAGCGGAGACCCAGTACTTC | CASKGTAETQYF
few | TRBJ2-7 | . | TRBV3-1 | TGTGCCAGCAGCCAAGAGGCCAGAAGCTCCTACGAGCAGTACTTC | CASSQEARSSYEQYF
. | TRBJ2-1 | . | TRBV4-1 | TGCGCCAGCAGCCAAGCGGGGATTGAGCAGTTCTTC | CASSQAGIEQFF
many | TRBJ2-7 | . | TRBV6-2/TRBV6-3 | TGTGCCAGCAGTTCTAGACAGGGAGGAACCTACGAGCAGTACTTC | CASSSRQGGTYEQYF
many | TRBJ2-1 | TRBD2 | TRBV5-1 | TGCGCCAGCAGCTTAACCGGGACTAGCGACAATGAGCAGTTCTTC | CASSLTGTSDNEQFF
many | TRBJ1-6 | . | TRBV12-3/TRBV12-4 | TGTGCCAGCAGTTCAACGATGGACGGACTGAGCTCCTATAATTCACCCCTCCACTTT | CASSSTMDGLSSYNSPLHF
many | TRBJ2-5 | . | TRBV18 | TGTGCCAGCTCACCGGGCAGTAGCCAAGAGACCCAGTACTTC | CASSPGSSQETQYF